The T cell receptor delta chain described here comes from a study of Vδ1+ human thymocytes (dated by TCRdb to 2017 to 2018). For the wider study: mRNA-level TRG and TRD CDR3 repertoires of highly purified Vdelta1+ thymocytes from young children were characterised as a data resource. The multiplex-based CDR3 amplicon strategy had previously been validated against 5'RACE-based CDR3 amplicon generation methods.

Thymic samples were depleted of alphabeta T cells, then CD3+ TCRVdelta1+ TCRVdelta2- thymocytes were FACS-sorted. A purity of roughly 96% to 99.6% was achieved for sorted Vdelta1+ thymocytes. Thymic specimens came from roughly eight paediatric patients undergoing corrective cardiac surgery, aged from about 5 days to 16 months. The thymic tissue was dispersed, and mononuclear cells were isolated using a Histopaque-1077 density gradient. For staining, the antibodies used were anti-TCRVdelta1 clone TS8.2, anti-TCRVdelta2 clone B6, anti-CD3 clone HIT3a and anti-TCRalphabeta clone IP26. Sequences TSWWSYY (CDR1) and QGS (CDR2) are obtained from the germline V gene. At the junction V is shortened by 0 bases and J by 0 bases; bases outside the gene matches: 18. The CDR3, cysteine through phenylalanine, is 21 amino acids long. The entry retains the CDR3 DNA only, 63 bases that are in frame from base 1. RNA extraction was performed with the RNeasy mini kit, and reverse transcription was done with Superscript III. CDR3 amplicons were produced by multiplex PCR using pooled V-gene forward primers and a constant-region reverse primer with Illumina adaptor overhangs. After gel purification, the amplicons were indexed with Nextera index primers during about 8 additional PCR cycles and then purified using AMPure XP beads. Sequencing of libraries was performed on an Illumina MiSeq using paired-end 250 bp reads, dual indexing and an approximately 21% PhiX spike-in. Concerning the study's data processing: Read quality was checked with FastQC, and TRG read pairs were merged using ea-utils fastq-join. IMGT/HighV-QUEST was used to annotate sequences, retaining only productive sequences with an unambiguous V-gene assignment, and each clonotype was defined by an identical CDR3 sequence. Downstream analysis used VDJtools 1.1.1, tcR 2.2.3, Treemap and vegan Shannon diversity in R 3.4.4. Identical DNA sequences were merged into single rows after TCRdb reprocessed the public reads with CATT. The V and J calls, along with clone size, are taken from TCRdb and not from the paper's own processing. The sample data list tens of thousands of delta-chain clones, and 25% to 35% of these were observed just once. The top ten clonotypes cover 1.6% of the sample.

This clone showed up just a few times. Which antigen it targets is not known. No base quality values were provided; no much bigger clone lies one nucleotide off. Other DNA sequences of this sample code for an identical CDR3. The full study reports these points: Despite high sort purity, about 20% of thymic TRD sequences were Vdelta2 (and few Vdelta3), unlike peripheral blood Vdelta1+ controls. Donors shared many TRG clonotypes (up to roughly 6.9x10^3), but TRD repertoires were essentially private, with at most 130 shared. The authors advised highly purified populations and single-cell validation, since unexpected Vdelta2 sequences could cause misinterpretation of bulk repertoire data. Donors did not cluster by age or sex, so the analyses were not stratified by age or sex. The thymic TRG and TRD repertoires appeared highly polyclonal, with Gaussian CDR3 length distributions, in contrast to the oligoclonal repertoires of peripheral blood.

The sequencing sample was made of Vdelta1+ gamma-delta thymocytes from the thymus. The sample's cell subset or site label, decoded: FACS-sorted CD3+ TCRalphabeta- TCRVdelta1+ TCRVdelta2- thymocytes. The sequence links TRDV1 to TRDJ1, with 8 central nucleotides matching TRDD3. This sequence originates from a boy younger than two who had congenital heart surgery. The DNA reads TGTGCTCTTGGGGAACTAAGGTTATTTGGTACTGGGGGCCTGAACACCGATAAACTCATCTTT. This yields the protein CALGELRLFGTGGLNTDKLIF.